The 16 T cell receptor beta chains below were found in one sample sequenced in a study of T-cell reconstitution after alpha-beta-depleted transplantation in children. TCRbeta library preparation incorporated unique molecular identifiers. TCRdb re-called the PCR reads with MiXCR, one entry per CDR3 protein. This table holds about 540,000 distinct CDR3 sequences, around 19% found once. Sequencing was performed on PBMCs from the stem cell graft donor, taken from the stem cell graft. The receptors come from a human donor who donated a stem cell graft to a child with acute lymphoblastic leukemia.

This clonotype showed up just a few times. DNA for the CDR3: TGTGCCACCAGCAGAGATACCGCGTACGAGCAGTACTTC. It specifies CATSRDTAYEQYF. V gene TRBV15 combines with J gene TRBJ2-7; D not certain. Trimming shortened V by 0 bases and J by 4 bases, and 7 bases separated the two germline ends. This CDR3 is 13 amino acids long. The V gene's germline CDR1 is LNHNV and CDR2 YYDKDF (reference sequence).

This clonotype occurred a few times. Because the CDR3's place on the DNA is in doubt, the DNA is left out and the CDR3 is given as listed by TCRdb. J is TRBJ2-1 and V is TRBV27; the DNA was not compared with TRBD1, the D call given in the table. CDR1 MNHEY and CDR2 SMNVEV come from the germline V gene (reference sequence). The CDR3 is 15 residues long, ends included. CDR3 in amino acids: CASSFLAGDYNEQFF.

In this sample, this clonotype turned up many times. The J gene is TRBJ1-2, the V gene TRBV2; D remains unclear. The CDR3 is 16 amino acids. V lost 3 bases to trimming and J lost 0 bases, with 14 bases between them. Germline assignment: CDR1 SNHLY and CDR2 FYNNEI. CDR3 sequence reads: CASSDELALANYGYTF. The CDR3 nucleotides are TGTGCCAGCAGTGACGAGTTGGCCCTAGCTAACTATGGCTACACCTTC.

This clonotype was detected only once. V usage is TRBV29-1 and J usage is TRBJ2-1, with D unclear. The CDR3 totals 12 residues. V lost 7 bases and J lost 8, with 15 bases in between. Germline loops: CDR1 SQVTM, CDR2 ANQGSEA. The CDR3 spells CSASDSGHEQFF. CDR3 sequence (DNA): TGCAGCGCCTCCGACTCCGGGCATGAGCAGTTCTTC.

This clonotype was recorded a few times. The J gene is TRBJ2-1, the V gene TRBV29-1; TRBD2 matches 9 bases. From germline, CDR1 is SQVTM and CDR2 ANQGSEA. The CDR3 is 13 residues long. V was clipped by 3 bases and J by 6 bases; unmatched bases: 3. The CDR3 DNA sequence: TGCAGCGTTGATGCTAGCGGGGTCAATGAGCAGTTCTTC. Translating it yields CSVDASGVNEQFF.

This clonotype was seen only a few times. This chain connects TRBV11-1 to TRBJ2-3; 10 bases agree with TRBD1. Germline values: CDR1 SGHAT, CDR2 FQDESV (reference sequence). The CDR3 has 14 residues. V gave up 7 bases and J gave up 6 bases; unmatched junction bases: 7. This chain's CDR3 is CASTRDRGSDTQYF. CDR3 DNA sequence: TGTGCCAGCACCAGGGACAGGGGATCCGATACGCAGTATTTT.

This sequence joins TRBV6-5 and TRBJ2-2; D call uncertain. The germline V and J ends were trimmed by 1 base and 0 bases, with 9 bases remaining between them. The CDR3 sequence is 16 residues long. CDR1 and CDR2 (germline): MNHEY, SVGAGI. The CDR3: CASSYYYSANTGELFF. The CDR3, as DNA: TGTGCCAGCAGTTACTATTACAGCGCGAACACCGGGGAGCTGTTTTTT.

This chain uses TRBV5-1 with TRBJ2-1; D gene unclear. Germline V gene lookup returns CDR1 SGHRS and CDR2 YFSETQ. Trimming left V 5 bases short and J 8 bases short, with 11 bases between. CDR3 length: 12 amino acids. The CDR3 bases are TGCGCCAGCAGATCTAGTGTCGATGAGCAGTTCTTC. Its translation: CASRSSVDEQFF.

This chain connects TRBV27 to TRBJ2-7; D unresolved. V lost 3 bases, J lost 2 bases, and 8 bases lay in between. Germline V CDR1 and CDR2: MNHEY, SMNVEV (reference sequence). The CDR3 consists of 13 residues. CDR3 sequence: CASSFLPPYEQYF. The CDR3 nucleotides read TGTGCCAGCAGTTTTCTCCCGCCCTACGAGCAGTACTTC.

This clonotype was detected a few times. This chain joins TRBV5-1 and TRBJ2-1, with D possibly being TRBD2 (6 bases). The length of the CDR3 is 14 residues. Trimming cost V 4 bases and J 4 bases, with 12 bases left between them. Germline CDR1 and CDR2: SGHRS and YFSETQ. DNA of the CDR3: TGCGCCAGCAGCAGACTAGGACAATACAATGAGCAGTTCTTC. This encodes CASSRLGQYNEQFF.

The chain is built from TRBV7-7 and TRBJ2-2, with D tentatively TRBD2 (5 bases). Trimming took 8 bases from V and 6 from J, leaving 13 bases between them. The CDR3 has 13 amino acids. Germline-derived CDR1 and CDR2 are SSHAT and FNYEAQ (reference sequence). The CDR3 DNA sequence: TGTGCCAGCGTGGGAGAAGGGCCCGGGGAGCTGTTTTTT. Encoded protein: CASVGEGPGELFF. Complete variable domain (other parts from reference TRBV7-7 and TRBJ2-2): GAGVSQSPRYKVTKRGQDVTLRCDPISSHATLYWYQQALGQGPEFLTYFNYEAQPDKSGLPSDRFSAERPEGSISTLTIQRTEQRDSAMYRCASVGEGPGELFFGEGSRLTVL.

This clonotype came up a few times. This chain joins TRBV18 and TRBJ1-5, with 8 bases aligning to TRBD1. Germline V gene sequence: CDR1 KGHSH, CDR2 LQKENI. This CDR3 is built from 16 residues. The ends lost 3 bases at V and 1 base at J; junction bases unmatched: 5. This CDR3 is CASSPGQAMSNQPQHF. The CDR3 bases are TGTGCCAGCTCACCGGGACAGGCTATGAGCAATCAGCCCCAGCATTTT.

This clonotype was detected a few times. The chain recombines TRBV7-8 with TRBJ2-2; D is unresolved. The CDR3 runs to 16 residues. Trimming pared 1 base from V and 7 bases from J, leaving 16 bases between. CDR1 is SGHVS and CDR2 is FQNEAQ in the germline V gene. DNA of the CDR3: TGTGCCAGCAGCTTAGTTTCCTCTGTGGGCCTCGGGGAGCTGTTTTTT. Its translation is CASSLVSSVGLGELFF.

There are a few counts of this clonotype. CDR3: CASSLDNEGTYEQYF. In nucleotides, the CDR3 is TGTGCCAGCAGCTTAGATAATGAGGGGACGTACGAGCAGTACTTC. This chain joins TRBV11-2 and TRBJ2-7; D might be TRBD1 or TRBD2, each matching 5 bases. This CDR3 spans 15 amino acids. CDR1 is SGHAT and CDR2 is FQNNGV in the germline V gene. V dropped 0 bases and J dropped 4 bases, with 13 bases sitting between them.

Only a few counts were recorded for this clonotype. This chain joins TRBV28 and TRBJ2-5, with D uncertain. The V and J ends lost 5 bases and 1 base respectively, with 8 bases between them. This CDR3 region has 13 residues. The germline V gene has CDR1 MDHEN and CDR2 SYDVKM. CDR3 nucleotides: TGTGCCAGCAGTGCCCCACCCCAAGAGACCCAGTACTTC. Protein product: CASSAPPQETQYF. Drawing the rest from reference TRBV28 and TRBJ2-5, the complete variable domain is DVKVTQSSRYLVKRTGEKVFLECVQDMDHENMFWYRQDPGLGLRLIYFSYDVKMKEKGDIPEGYSVSREKKERFSLILESASTNQTSMYLCASSAPPQETQYFGPGTRLLVL.

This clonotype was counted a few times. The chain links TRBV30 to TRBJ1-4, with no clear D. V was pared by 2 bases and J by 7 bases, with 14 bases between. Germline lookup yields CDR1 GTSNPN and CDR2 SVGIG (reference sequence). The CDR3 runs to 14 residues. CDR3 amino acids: CAWSRPSWSEKLFF. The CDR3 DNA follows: TGTGCCTGGAGTCGGCCCAGCTGGAGTGAAAAACTGTTTTTT.